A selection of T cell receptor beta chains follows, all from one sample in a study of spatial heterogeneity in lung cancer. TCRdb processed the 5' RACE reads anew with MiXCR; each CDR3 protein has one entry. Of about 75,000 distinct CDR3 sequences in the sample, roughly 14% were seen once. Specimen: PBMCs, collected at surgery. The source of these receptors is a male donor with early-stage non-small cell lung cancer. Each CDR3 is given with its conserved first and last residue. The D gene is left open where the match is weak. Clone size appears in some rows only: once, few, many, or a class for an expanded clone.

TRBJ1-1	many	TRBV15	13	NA	TGTGCCACCACCCTAGGGGGGAACACTGAAGCTTTCTTT	CATTLGGNTEAFF
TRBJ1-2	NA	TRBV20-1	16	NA	TGCAGTGCTAGAGATTCGGCCCCTAAGGGGTCTAGGGGCTACACCTTC	CSARDSAPKGSRGYTF
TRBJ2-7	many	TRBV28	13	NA	TGTGCCAGCAGTTTCCTGATAAACTACGAGCAGTACTTC	CASSFLINYEQYF
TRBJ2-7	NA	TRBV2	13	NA	TGTGCCAGCAGTGAACTAACCAATTACGAGCAGTACTTC	CASSELTNYEQYF
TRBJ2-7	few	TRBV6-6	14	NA	TGTGCCAGCAGTCGCCTGACTAGACCCTACGAGCAGTACTTC	CASSRLTRPYEQYF
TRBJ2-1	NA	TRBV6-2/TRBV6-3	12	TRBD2	TGTGCCAGCAGTCCTAGCGGGCCGGTTCACCAATTC	CASSPSGPVHQF
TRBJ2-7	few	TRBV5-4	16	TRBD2	TGTGCCAGCAGCCCCCCCCCAGCGGGACTAGTTGACGAGCAGTACTTC	CASSPPPAGLVDEQYF
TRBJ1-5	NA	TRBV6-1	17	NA	TGTGCCAGCAGTGAAGCTTACCCAGGGGTACGGAAGTTTCCCCAGCATTTT	CASSEAYPGVRKFPQHF
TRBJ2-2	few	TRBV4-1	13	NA	TGCGCCAGCAGCCAAGATCCGGCCGGGGAGCTGTTTTTT	CASSQDPAGELFF
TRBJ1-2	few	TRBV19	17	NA	TGTGCCAGTAGCCTAATGGGATCGACAGCCGGGGCCTATGGCTACACCTTC	CASSLMGSTAGAYGYTF
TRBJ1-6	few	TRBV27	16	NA	TGTGCCAGCAGTATGAGGGAGACCTGGGATAGATCACCCCTCCACTTT	CASSMRETWDRSPLHF
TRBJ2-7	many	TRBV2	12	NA	TGTGCCAGCAATGTGGGAATGGGCGAGCAGTACTTC	CASNVGMGEQYF
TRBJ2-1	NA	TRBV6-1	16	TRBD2	TGTGCCAGCAGGAGCCCGGGACTAGCGGGAATAAATGAGCAGTTCTTC	CASRSPGLAGINEQFF
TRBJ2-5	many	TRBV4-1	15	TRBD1	TGCGCCAGCAGCCACGGGACAGGGGCTGGGGAGACCCAGTACTTC	CASSHGTGAGETQYF
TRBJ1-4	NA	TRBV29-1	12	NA	TGCAGCGTTGCCGGGACTGCAGAAAAACTGTTTTTT	CSVAGTAEKLFF